This TCR beta chain was retrieved from a study of T cell repertoires in cytomegalovirus infection. Study-level background: Matching HLA type, along with CMV infection, was indicated by public TCR beta signatures. Study results and limitations: Summed public TCR beta family frequency identified CMV carriers bearing the relevant HLA. HLA-C-restricted CMV clonotypes gave the most frequent clonotype in two of eight donors.

As to this clonotype: Its antigen is as yet unknown.

The CDR3 contains 12 residues. Germline CDR1 SEHNR, CDR2 FQNEAQ (reference sequence). J was trimmed by 6 bases and V by 5 bases; bases with no gene match: 4. TCRdb re-analysed the reads in MiXCR, keeping a single row per CDR3 protein. Among around 170,000 distinct CDR3 sequences listed, 15% to 20% were seen once. This chain connects TRBV7-9 to TRBJ2-7, with 7 bases that match TRBD1. This TCR was sampled from a human donor in good health (CMV status not recorded). Some clones in this sample may be carry-over from other donors' samples. Sequencing was performed on CD8+ T cells from PBMCs. CDR3 DNA sequence: TGTGCCAGCAGCGTCGGGACAGCCGAGCAGTACTTC. Translation gives CASSVGTAEQYF.